This T cell receptor beta chain was identified during a study of blood T cell repertoires in COVID-19. Study in general: Sites in the United States, Italy and Spain provided acute and convalescent COVID-19 samples.

Germline V lookup: CDR1 MNHEY, CDR2 SVGAGI. The CDR3 runs 15 residues. After removal of 6 bases from V and 4 bases from J, the junction contained 9 bases not matched to a gene. This clone has only a few counts. In the source study's methods: Estimates of nucleated cell counts were drawn from the amplification of reference gene primers. Assay used: immunoSEQ multiplex PCR; TCRdb lists only in-frame clones, some missing. The V and J calls and clone size come from that table; D and trimming were worked out from the DNA. The sample lists over 45,000 clones; roughly 85% were seen once. The rearrangement uses TRBV6-5 and TRBJ2-5; 9 bases match TRBD1. This clonotype was obtained from a human donor in a cohort sampled during active or convalescent COVID-19. Sequenced: peripheral blood. DNA of the CDR3: TGTGCCAGCAGGATAACAGGGGGCGCGGGAGAGACCCAGTACTTC. Translated, it gives CASRITGGAGETQYF.